A selection of T cell receptor beta chains follows, all from one sample in a study of CD8+ T cells in alopecia areata. Measured with immunoSEQ multiplex PCR; TCRdb has only the in-frame clones, and not every one. The sample shows more than 150,000 clones, 40% to 55% of them seen only once. The sample consisted of CD8+ T cells sorted from blood, taken around week 53, from a patient treated with tofacitinib. The receptors come from a human donor with alopecia areata. Both conserved end residues are trimmed from each CDR3. D genes are given only for firm matches.

V gene: TRBV13; D gene: NA; CDR3 protein: ASSLQGNQPQH
V gene: TRBV5-1; D gene: NA; CDR3 protein: ASSLEAGMTQPQH
V gene: TRBV6-5; D gene: NA; CDR3 protein: ASSPQGGNEQF
V gene: TRBV9; D gene: NA; CDR3 protein: ASSVDVGELF
V gene: TRBV7-9; D gene: NA; CDR3 protein: ASSLRGDNEQF
V gene: TRBV6-5; D gene: NA; CDR3 protein: ASSYKGSNQPQH
V gene: TRBV7-9; D gene: TRBD1; CDR3 protein: ASSFGQGGNTEAF
V gene: TRBV13; D gene: NA; CDR3 protein: ASSSNKDEQY
V gene: TRBV6-1; D gene: TRBD1; CDR3 protein: ASSEADRGGYGYT
V gene: TRBV14; D gene: NA; CDR3 protein: ASSQDRVGSSYEQY
V gene: TRBV5-4; D gene: TRBD2; CDR3 protein: ASSSGTSGNTGELF
V gene: TRBV9; D gene: NA; CDR3 protein: ASSVAEQAFEAF
V gene: TRBV5-6; D gene: NA; CDR3 protein: ASSLTEAYEQY
V gene: TRBV27; D gene: TRBD1; CDR3 protein: ASVDRVQETQY
V gene: TRBV7-3; D gene: NA; CDR3 protein: ASSTELNTEAF
V gene: TRBV29-1; D gene: NA; CDR3 protein: SVGGASTEAF
V gene: TRBV6-5; D gene: NA; CDR3 protein: ASSYLGGIYNEQF
V gene: TRBV9; D gene: NA; CDR3 protein: ASSVIGSQETQY
V gene: TRBV30; D gene: NA; CDR3 protein: AHTKGPGELF
V gene: TRBV15; D gene: NA; CDR3 protein: ATSQEGGYGYT
V gene: TRBV25-1; D gene: NA; CDR3 protein: ASSAYGSSYEQY
V gene: TRBV5-6; D gene: NA; CDR3 protein: ASSLGSLEQY
V gene: TRBV7-9; D gene: TRBD1; CDR3 protein: ASSHGTGGQETQY
V gene: TRBV20-1; D gene: NA; CDR3 protein: SAIGNTEAF
V gene: TRBV7-8; D gene: TRBD1; CDR3 protein: ASSHQRGRETQY
V gene: TRBV6-5; D gene: TRBD1; CDR3 protein: ASTGTASSYEQY
V gene: TRBV6-5; D gene: NA; CDR3 protein: ASRNDNSGANVLT
V gene: TRBV6-1; D gene: TRBD1; CDR3 protein: ASSEAGTDYEQY
V gene: TRBV11-2; D gene: TRBD2; CDR3 protein: ASSSWTSGDYNEQF
V gene: TRBV19; D gene: TRBD1; CDR3 protein: ASSPTRFRDRGAHGNQPQH
V gene: TRBV4-3; D gene: NA; CDR3 protein: ASSQVLGGDYGYT
V gene: TRBV15; D gene: NA; CDR3 protein: ATSRWGTGYEQY
V gene: TRBV30; D gene: TRBD2; CDR3 protein: AWSRTSGTDTQY
V gene: TRBV29-1; D gene: TRBD1; CDR3 protein: SVVTGASSYNEQF
V gene: TRBV10-3; D gene: TRBD2; CDR3 protein: AIRDPSGDYNEQF
V gene: TRBV15; D gene: NA; CDR3 protein: ATSREEGYQPQH
V gene: TRBV27; D gene: NA; CDR3 protein: ASSLVGVGANVLT
V gene: TRBV23-1; D gene: NA; CDR3 protein: ASSQFGSEGESGANVLT
V gene: TRBV15; D gene: NA; CDR3 protein: ATSRDPGEGYT
V gene: TRBV11-2; D gene: NA; CDR3 protein: ASSLPGLEQY